The T cell receptor (beta chain) described here comes from a study of control samples from healthy donors and cancer patients. Using immunoSEQ multiplex PCR, the repertoire was profiled, and TCRdb retains in-frame clones only, with some absent. The sample yields roughly 200,000 clones, just under 95% seen once. Trimming took off 5 bases at V and 8 bases at J, with 12 bases between the two ends. In germline, CDR1 is LNHDA, CDR2 SQIVND (reference sequence). This CDR3 comprises 12 residues. This clonotype was obtained from a man between 45 and 60 years old in good health. Sequenced input: blood. The rearrangement uses TRBV19 and TRBJ1-2; a weak D match, TRBD1 (6 bases). The CDR3 sequence: CASSRQAYGYTF. CDR3 bases: TGTGCCAGTAGTCGACAGGCGTACGGCTACACCTTC.